This TCR beta chain was observed in a study of shared clonotypes between healthy human individuals. Notes on this clone: Its specificity is unknown.

General study findings and limits: Among non-shared clonotypes, generation probabilities were lower than among those shared by all four donors. Larger estimated richness was generally seen in naive subsets than in memory subsets.

Trimming took 4 bases from V and 4 from J; bases not matched to a gene: 11. CDR1 is SGDLS, CDR2 YYNGEE, per germline. The CDR3 sequence is 16 residues long. Deep-level assay runs were performed. The authors' processing: ImmunoSEQ junction-only sequences lacked quality scores, so their filtering differed. Libraries were prepared by immunoSEQ multiplex PCR; TCRdb keeps only in-frame clonotypes and omits some of them. The V and J calls and clone size come from that table; D and trimming were worked out from the DNA. Counted here are roughly 2,300,000 clones, less than 95% occurring once; the ten biggest clones make up 0.37%.

What was sequenced was naive CD4+ T cells from PBMCs. Subset given: CD45RA+ positively selected. This sequence originates from a man younger than 30 in good health. Some clones in this sample may be carry-over from other donors' samples. This chain connects TRBV9 to TRBJ2-1; TRBD2 agrees at 7 bases. Here the CDR3 DNA reads TGTGCCAGCAGCACCCACCCAGCTAGCGGTTACAATGAGCAGTTCTTC. Its protein is CASSTHPASGYNEQFF.